This entry lists 17 T cell receptor beta chains sequenced from one sample in a study of tissue T cells after allogeneic stem cell transplantation. This sample's time point: mouse harvest day 14 after allogeneic transplant. Mouse grafts combined 10^7 T-cell-depleted bone marrow cells with 10^6 splenic CD5+ T cells. Method: immunoSEQ multiplex PCR; TCRdb's copy keeps in-frame clones and lacks some. The repertoire holds 5,800 or so clones, 45% seen once, with roughly 14% in the top ten. The sequenced material came from gut tissue. The receptors shown here come from a female BALB/c mouse given C57BL/6 T cells with graft-versus-host disease after an allogeneic hematopoietic cell transplant.

Judged by abundance, this clone is medium-sized (0.01 to 0.1%). The germline and genes are mouse ones. The read ends 1 residue early relative to the CDR3; the germline J gene fills the gap. The chain links TRBV12-2 to TRBJ2-5; 10 bases are shared with TRBD2. CDR1 is SGHLS and CDR2 is HYDKME in the germline V gene. V lost 2 bases, J lost 5 bases, and 3 bases stayed unmatched. The length of the CDR3 is 14 residues. The sequenced CDR3 bases are TGTGCCAGCTCTCGACTGGGGGGTGGAGACACCCAGTAC. Its translation: CASSRLGGGDTQY. The whole CDR3 region reads CASSRLGGGDTQYF.

Only a few counts were recorded for this clone. Gene names are mouse gene names. CDR3 DNA, as far as it was read: TGCACCTGCAGTGCAGGGACAGGGTCCCAGGCTCCGCTT. The encoded protein is CTCSAGTGSQAPL. The full CDR3 sequence reads CTCSAGTGSQAPLF. The chain uses TRBV1 and TRBJ1-5, with 8 bases aligning to TRBD1. The CDR3 is cut off 1 residue early in the read; its end comes from the germline J gene. The V and J ends lost 1 base and 6 bases, in that order; junction bases with no gene match: 2. Germline CDR1 reads NSQYPW; CDR2 reads LRSPGD (reference sequence). CDR3 length: 14 residues.

Of note for this clone: Each gene name is a mouse one. The missing CDR3 end, 1 residue past where the read stops, is filled in from the germline J gene. The V call is TRBV26, the J call TRBJ2-4; the match to TRBD1 covers 7 bases. Trimming at V came to 3 bases and at J to 3 bases, leaving 6 bases not matched to a gene. The CDR3 has 15 residues. CDR1 is KGHPV, CDR2 FQNQEV, per germline (reference sequence). The CDR3 loop reads CASSLTQGTQNTLYF. The CDR3 DNA, read in part, is TGTGCCAGCAGTCTCACACAGGGGACCCAAAACACCTTGTAC.

This clone rates as medium-sized. Mouse names are used for the genes. The read ends 1 residue before the CDR3 terminus; that terminus is restored from the germline J gene. The chain combines TRBV5 with TRBJ1-5; no reliable D call. CDR3 size: 13 residues. V lost 0 bases to trimming and J lost 4 bases, with 4 bases between them. Per the germline V gene, CDR1 is LGHNA and CDR2 is YNLKQL (reference sequence). The CDR3 reads CASSQDGNQAPLF. Incomplete CDR3 DNA: TGTGCCAGCAGCCAAGATGGAAACCAGGCTCCGCTT.

Turning to this clone: Gene labels here are mouse ones. The read gets to within 1 residue of the CDR3 end, and the germline J gene fills in the rest. The genes are TRBV31 and TRBJ1-3; D may be TRBD1 (6 bases). CDR3 length: 16 amino acids. CDR1 is GKSSPN, CDR2 SITVG, per germline. With 0 bases removed from V and 0 bases from J, the gap between germline ends came to 12 bases. The CDR3 reads CAWSLGGGNSGNTLYF. CDR3 DNA, as far as it was read: TGTGCCTGGAGTCTAGGAGGGGGTAATTCTGGAAATACGCTCTAT.

This clone turned up a few times. Here the gene names and germline are mouse. CDR3 residues: CASSTSNSPLYF. The CDR3 bases that were read are TGTGCCAGCTCTACCAGTAATTCGCCCCTCTAC. The rearrangement links TRBV12-1 to TRBJ1-6; unclear D gene. The read terminates 1 residue before the CDR3 end, so the remaining end is supplied by the germline J gene. TRBJ1-6 is annotated as an ORF whose role is uncertain. This CDR3 is 12 amino acids long. Germline V lookup: CDR1 SGHSN, CDR2 HYEKVE. Deletions cut 3 bases from V and 6 bases from J, with 5 bases between.

Concerning this clone itself: Genes and germline are mouse. The covered CDR3 bases are TGTGCCAGCAGTGAAGGGGTTGAACAGTAC. This sequence encodes CASSEGVEQY. The full CDR3 protein is CASSEGVEQYF. The rearrangement joins TRBV13-1 to TRBJ2-7, with a possible D match to TRBD1 (5 bases). Read coverage stops 1 residue before the CDR3 terminus; the germline J gene supplies the remainder. The V and J ends lost 2 bases and 6 bases respectively, with 6 bases between them. The germline V gene has CDR1 NSHNY and CDR2 SYGAGN. The CDR3 spans 11 residues.

Points on this clone: This likely traces to a read error, being one base from a far larger clone. The listed genes are named as in mouse. The read comes to an end 1 residue before the CDR3 does, leaving the germline J gene to fill in the end. The chain couples TRBV13-1 to TRBJ2-7; no definite D call. The germline V and J ends were trimmed by 2 bases and 2 bases, with 5 bases remaining between them. CDR1 NSHNY and CDR2 SYGAGN come from the germline V gene. The CDR3 consists of 12 residues. The sequenced CDR3 bases are TGTGCCAGCAGTGACAACCCCTATGAACAGTAC. It is translated as CASSDNPYEQY. The entire CDR3 sequence reads CASSDNPYEQYF.

As concerns this clone: Mouse gene names and germline throughout. With the read ending 1 residue before the CDR3 end, the germline J gene is used to fill in that end. The chain carries TRBV13-1 and TRBJ2-7; D is possibly TRBD1 (6 bases). This CDR3 is 12 amino acids long. V lost 7 bases to trimming and J lost 4 bases, with 12 bases between them. Germline CDR1 reads NSHNY; CDR2 reads SYGAGN. The CDR3: CASGVRGYEQYF. The part of the CDR3 DNA that was read is TGTGCCAGCGGTGTTAGGGGGTATGAACAGTAC.

For this clone: Germline and genes: mouse. The read ends 1 residue early relative to the CDR3; the germline J gene fills the gap. The rearrangement uses TRBV26 and TRBJ2-3; D tentatively reads TRBD1 or TRBD2 (5 bases each). V lost 1 base, J lost 0 bases, and 8 bases lay in between. The CDR3 has 15 amino acids. Germline CDR1 is KGHPV and CDR2 is FQNQEV (reference sequence). The sequenced part of the CDR3 DNA is TGTGCCAGCAGTCTGTTTGGGGCTAGTGCAGAAACGCTGTAT. The encoded protein is CASSLFGASAETLY. The entire CDR3 reads CASSLFGASAETLYF.

In the case of this clone: Gene names are mouse gene names. The DNA ends 1 residue before the CDR3 does, and the rest of the CDR3 is filled in from the germline J gene. The chain carries TRBV3 and TRBJ2-3; 7 nucleotides agree with TRBD1. Germline V gives CDR1 SNHLY, CDR2 FYNGKV (reference sequence). The CDR3 runs to 14 residues. Trimming cost V 5 bases and J 1 base; bases outside gene matches: 3. CDR3 residues: CASSRQGGAETLYF. CDR3 DNA, as far as it was read: TGTGCCAGCAGCAGACAGGGAGGTGCAGAAACGCTGTAT.

Comments on this clone: The gene symbols are mouse symbols. The read ends 1 residue before the CDR3 terminus; that terminus is restored from the germline J gene. The chain uses TRBV16 and TRBJ2-4, with 10 bases that match TRBD2. Germline V gene sequence: CDR1 SGHSA, CDR2 FRNQAP. V was pared by 4 bases and J by 3 bases, with 1 base of the junction left unmatched. The CDR3 covers 14 residues. The CDR3 bases that were read are TGTGCAAGCAGCTCGACTGGGGGGCAAAACACCTTGTAC. It codes for CASSSTGGQNTLY. The CDR3 in its entirety is CASSSTGGQNTLYF.

Points on this clone: The gene symbols are mouse symbols. The CDR3 end is not reached by the read, which stops 1 residue before it; the germline J gene fills it in. V is TRBV14 and J is TRBJ2-7, with TRBD2 identical over 12 bases. The CDR3 spans 15 residues. Germline V CDR1 and CDR2: SGHDT, FRDEAV. Trimming at V came to 4 bases and at J to 1 base, leaving 3 bases not matched to a gene. CDR3 region: CASSRDWGASYEQYF. Partial CDR3 DNA: TGTGCCAGCAGTAGGGACTGGGGGGCTTCCTATGAACAGTAC.

As concerns this clone: Mouse gene names and germline throughout. The read is 1 residue too short to cover the CDR3 end, so that end is filled in from the germline J gene. The rearrangement links TRBV19 to TRBJ2-2; D not certain. The CDR3 covers 14 residues. V was cut by 5 bases and J by 1 base, with 9 bases left in between. Germline V gene lookup returns CDR1 FNHDT and CDR2 SITEND (reference sequence). CDR3 sequence reads: CASRVRQNTGQLYF. The CDR3 DNA, read in part, is TGTGCCAGCAGAGTACGGCAAAACACCGGGCAGCTCTAC.

As concerns this clone: All gene names here are mouse names. With the read ending 1 residue before the CDR3 end, the germline J gene is used to fill in that end. The gene calls are TRBV15 and TRBJ1-6, with D maybe TRBD1 (6 bases). TRBJ1-6 falls under the ORF class, with uncertain function. Germline-derived CDR1 and CDR2 are SGHND and FRSKSL. This CDR3 region has 15 residues. V was pared by 5 bases and J by 0 bases, with 8 bases between. The CDR3 loop is CASSPGHSYNSPLYF. CDR3 DNA, as far as it was read: TGTGCCAGCAGTCCGGGACATTCCTATAATTCGCCCCTCTAC.

By its share, this clone is large. Gene and germline names: mouse. The CDR3 end falls 1 residue outside the read, so it is completed with the germline J gene. The gene calls are TRBV29 and TRBJ2-1; either TRBD1 or TRBD2 may fit D (7 bases each). V shed 4 bases and J shed 5 bases, with 9 bases lying between them. The CDR3 sequence is 13 residues long. Looked up from germline, CDR1 is MSHET and CDR2 is SYDVDS. CDR3 bases read: TGTGCTAGCAGTTCAGGGGGGGATGCTGAGCAGTTC. As protein: CASSSGGDAEQF. The whole CDR3 is CASSSGGDAEQFF.

The table lists this clone with a count of one. Genes and germline come from the mouse. The read is 1 residue too short to cover the CDR3 end, so that end is filled in from the germline J gene. The V gene is TRBV16, the J gene TRBJ2-3; D remains ambiguous. This CDR3 region has 13 residues. V lost 0 bases, J lost 3 bases, and 4 bases lay in between. Germline V gene data show CDR1 as SGHSA and CDR2 as FRNQAP. The CDR3 loop is CASSLDLAETLYF. The sequenced CDR3 bases are TGTGCAAGCAGCTTAGATTTGGCAGAAACGCTGTAT. The whole variable domain, remainder taken from reference TRBV16 and TRBJ2-3, is NAGVIQTPRHKVTGKGQEATLWCEPISGHSAVFWYRQTIVQGLEFLTYFRNQAPIDDSGMPKERFSAQMPNQSHSTLKIQSTQPQDSAVYLCASSLDLAETLYFGSGTRLTVL.